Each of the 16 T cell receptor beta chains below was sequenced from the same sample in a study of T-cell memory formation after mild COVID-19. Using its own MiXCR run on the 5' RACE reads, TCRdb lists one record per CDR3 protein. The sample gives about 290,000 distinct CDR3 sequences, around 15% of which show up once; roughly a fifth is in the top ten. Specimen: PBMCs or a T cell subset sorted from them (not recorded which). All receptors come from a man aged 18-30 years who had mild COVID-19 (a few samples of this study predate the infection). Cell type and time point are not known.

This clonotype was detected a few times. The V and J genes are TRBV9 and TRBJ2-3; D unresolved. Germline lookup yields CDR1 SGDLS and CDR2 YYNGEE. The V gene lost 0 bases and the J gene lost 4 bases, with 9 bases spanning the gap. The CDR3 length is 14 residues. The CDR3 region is CASSVGVAADTQYF. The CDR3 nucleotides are TGTGCCAGCAGCGTAGGAGTGGCAGCAGATACGCAGTATTTT.

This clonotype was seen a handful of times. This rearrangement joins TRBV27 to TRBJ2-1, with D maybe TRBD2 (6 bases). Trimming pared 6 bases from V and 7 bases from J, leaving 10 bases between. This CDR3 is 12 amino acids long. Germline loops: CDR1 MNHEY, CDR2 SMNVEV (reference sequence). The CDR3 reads CASSGSFNEQFF. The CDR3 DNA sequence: TGTGCCAGCAGCGGGAGCTTTAATGAGCAGTTCTTC.

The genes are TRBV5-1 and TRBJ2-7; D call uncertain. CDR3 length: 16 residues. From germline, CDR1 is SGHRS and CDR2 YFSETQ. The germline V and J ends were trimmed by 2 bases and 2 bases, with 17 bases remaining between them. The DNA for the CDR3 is TGCGCCAGCAGCTTTTCGTATGGCACATCGACCTACGAGCAGTACTTC. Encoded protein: CASSFSYGTSTYEQYF. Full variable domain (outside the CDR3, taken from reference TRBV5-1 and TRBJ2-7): KAGVTQTPRYLIKTRGQQVTLSCSPISGHRSVSWYQQTPGQGLQFLFEYFSETQRNKGNFPGRFSGRQFSNSRSEMNVSTLELGDSALYLCASSFSYGTSTYEQYFGPGTRLTVT.

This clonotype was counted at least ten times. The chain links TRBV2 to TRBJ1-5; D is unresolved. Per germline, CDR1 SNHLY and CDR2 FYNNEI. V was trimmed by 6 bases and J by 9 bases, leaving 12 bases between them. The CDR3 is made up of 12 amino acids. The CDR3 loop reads CASRDPQRPQHF. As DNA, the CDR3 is TGTGCCAGCAGGGATCCTCAGAGGCCCCAGCATTTT.

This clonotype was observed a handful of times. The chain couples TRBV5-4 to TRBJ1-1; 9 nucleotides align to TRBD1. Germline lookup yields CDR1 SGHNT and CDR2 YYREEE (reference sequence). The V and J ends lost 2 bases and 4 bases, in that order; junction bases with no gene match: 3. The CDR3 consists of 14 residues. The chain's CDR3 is CASSFLDRGTEAFF. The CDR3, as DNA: TGTGCCAGCAGCTTCCTGGACAGGGGCACTGAAGCTTTCTTT.

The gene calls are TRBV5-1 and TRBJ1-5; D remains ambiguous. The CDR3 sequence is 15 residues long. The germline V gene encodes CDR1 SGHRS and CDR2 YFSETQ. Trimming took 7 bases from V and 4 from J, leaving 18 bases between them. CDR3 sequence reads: CASRSALGYNQPQHF. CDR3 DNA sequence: TGCGCCAGCCGATCGGCTTTGGGGTATAATCAGCCCCAGCATTTT.

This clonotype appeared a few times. CDR3: CASSSGRVSGANVLTF. The CDR3 DNA follows: TGTGCCAGCAGCTCGGGGAGGGTGTCTGGGGCCAACGTCCTGACTTTC. The V gene is TRBV5-4, the J gene TRBJ2-6; 7 bases align to TRBD2. CDR1 is SGHNT, CDR2 YYREEE, per germline (reference sequence). The CDR3 consists of 16 residues. Trimming took 3 bases from V and 1 from J; bases not matched to a gene: 4.

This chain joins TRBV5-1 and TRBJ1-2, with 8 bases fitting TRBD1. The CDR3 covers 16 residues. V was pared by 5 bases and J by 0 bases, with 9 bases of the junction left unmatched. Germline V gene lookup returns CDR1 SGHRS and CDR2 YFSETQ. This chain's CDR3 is CASSSTGVGANYGYTF. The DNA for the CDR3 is TGCGCCAGCAGTTCGACAGGGGTCGGAGCTAACTATGGCTACACCTTC.

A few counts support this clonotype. The CDR3 DNA reads TGCAGTGCTAGAAGGCCCTGGCCGGAGACCCAGTACTTC. Amino acid sequence: CSARRPWPETQYF. This chain uses TRBV20-1 with TRBJ2-5, with D unresolved. The CDR3 length is 13 residues. Germline assignment: CDR1 DFQATT and CDR2 SNEGSKA (reference sequence). The ends were cut back, 2 bases at V and 5 bases at J, with 12 bases in the middle.

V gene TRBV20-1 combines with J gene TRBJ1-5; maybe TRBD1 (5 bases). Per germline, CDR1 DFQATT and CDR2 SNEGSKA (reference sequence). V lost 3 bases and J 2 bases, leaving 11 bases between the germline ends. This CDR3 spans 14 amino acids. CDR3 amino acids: CSARRGWGNQPQHF. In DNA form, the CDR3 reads TGCAGTGCTAGGAGGGGATGGGGCAATCAGCCCCAGCATTTT.

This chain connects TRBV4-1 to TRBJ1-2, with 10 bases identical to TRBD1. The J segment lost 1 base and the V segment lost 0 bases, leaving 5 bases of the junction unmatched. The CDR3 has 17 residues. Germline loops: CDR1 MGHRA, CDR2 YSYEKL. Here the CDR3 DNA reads TGCGCCAGCAGCCAAGACACCTGGGACAGGGGTAACTATGGCTACACCTTC. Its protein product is CASSQDTWDRGNYGYTF.

The CDR3 here is CASRSLSLTDTQYF. The CDR3 DNA is TGTGCCAGTAGGAGCCTTTCTCTCACAGATACGCAGTATTTT. The chain recombines TRBV19 with TRBJ2-3; D call uncertain. V lost 6 bases to trimming and J lost 2 bases, with 12 bases between them. The CDR3 loop spans 14 amino acids. CDR1 is LNHDA, CDR2 SQIVND, per germline (reference sequence).

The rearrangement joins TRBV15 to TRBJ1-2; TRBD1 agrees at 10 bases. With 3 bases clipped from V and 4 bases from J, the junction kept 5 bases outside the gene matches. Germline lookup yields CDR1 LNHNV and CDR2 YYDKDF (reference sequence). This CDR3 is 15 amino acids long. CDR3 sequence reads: CATSRDRDRGYGYTF. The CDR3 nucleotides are TGTGCCACCAGCAGGGACCGGGACAGGGGCTATGGCTACACCTTC.

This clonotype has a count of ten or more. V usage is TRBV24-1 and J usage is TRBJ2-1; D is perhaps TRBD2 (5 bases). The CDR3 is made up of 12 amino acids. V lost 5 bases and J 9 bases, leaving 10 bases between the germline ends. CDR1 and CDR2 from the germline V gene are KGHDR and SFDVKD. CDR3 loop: CATSGQRFEQFF. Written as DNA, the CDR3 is TGTGCCACCAGTGGCCAGCGGTTTGAGCAGTTCTTC.

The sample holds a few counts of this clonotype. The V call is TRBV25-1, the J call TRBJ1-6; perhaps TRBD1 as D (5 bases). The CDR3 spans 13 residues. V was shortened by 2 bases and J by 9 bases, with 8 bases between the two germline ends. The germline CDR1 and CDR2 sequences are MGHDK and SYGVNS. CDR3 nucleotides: TGTGCCAGCAGTGAACTAAGGGGTTCACCCCTCCACTTT. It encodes CASSELRGSPLHF.

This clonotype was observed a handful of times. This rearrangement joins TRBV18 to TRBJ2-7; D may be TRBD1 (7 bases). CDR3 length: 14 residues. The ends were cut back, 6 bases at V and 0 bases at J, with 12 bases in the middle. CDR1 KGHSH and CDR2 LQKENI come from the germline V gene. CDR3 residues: CASSQGGLSYEQYF. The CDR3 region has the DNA TGTGCCAGCTCTCAGGGGGGCCTCTCCTACGAGCAGTACTTC.